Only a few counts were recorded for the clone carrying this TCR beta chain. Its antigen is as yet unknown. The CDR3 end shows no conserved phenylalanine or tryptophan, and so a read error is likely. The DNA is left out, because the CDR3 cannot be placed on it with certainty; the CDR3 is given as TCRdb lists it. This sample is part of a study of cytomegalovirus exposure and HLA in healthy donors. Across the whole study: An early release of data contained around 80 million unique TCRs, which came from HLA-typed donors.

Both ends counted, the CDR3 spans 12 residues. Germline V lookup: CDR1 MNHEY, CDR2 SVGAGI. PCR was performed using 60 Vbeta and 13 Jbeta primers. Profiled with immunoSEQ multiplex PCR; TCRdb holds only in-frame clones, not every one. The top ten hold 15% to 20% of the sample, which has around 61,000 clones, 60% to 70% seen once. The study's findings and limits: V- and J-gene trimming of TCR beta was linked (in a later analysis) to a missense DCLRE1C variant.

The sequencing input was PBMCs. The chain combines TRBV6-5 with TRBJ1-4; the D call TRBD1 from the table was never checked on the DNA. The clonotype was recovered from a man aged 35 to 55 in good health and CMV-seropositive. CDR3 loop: CASSDIRDTLLL.